A selection of T cell receptor beta chains follows, all from one sample in a study of T cells in Graves' hyperthyroidism and ophthalmopathy. TCRdb analysed the multiplex PCR reads with MiXCR anew, one entry per CDR3 protein. The sample has fewer than 400,000 distinct CDR3 sequences; 16% are singletons. Material: blood. These receptor sequences come from a man in his thirties or forties with Graves' hyperthyroidism. Each CDR3 is given with its conserved first and last residue. The D gene is left open where the match is weak. Size is stated for part of the rows, as once, few or many counts, or as a class when the clone is expanded.

15	few	TRBD1	TRBV24-1	TRBJ1-4	CATSDGTGVREKLFF	TGTGCCACCAGTGACGGGACAGGGGTGCGAGAAAAACTGTTTTTT
17	many	.	TRBV20-1	TRBJ2-1	CSAEPGETQSSYNEQFF	TGCAGTGCTGAACCGGGGGAAACTCAAAGCTCCTACAATGAGCAGTTCTTC
15	.	.	TRBV7-9	TRBJ2-4	CASSTTQPGENIQYF	TGTGCCAGCAGTACGACCCAACCTGGGGAAAACATTCAGTACTTC
14	.	.	TRBV5-1	TRBJ1-1	CASSLEGPDTEAFF	TGCGCCAGCAGCTTGGAAGGGCCGGACACTGAAGCTTTCTTT
15	.	TRBD2	TRBV10-3	TRBJ2-3	CAIRSELAGGDTQYF	TGTGCCATCAGGTCAGAACTAGCGGGGGGAGATACGCAGTATTTT
14	many	.	TRBV28	TRBJ2-7	CASTRHISSYEQYF	TGTGCCAGCACCCGTCACATCTCCAGCTACGAGCAGTACTTC
13	many	.	TRBV3-1	TRBJ1-1	CASSQGDHTEAFF	TGTGCCAGCAGCCAGGGGGACCACACTGAAGCTTTCTTT
13	.	.	TRBV5-1	TRBJ2-5	CASSFGGPETQYF	TGCGCCAGCAGCTTCGGAGGGCCGGAGACCCAGTACTTC
15	many	.	TRBV18	TRBJ2-5	CASSPLSRAQETQYF	TGTGCCAGCTCACCGCTTAGTAGGGCTCAAGAGACCCAGTACTTC
12	few	.	TRBV9	TRBJ2-1	CASTPPGNEQFF	TGTGCCAGCACCCCCCCCGGCAATGAGCAGTTCTTC
13	few	.	TRBV10-3	TRBJ2-4	CAISETGDNIQYF	TGTGCCATCAGTGAGACAGGTGACAACATTCAGTACTTC
18	.	.	TRBV19	TRBJ1-2	CASSRRGSKSGGWYGYTF	TGTGCCAGTAGTAGGAGAGGAAGCAAGAGTGGAGGCTGGTATGGCTACACCTTC
15	few	TRBD1	TRBV24-1	TRBJ2-7	CATSDPQQGGREQYF	TGTGCCACCAGTGACCCCCAACAGGGGGGTCGGGAGCAGTACTTC
15	many	TRBD1	TRBV18	TRBJ1-3	CASSAQGHSGNTIYF	TGTGCCAGCTCAGCACAGGGGCACTCTGGAAACACCATATATTTT
14	many	.	TRBV27	TRBJ2-7	CASSPRGTGYEQYF	TGTGCCAGCAGTCCCCGGGGCACCGGCTACGAGCAGTACTTC
17	many	.	TRBV24-1	TRBJ2-1	CATSDSPGLSSYNEQFF	TGTGCCACCAGTGATTCTCCGGGGCTTAGCTCCTACAATGAGCAGTTCTTC
15	few	TRBD2	TRBV7-2	TRBJ2-7	CASSLQTSGTYEQYF	TGTGCCAGCAGCCTACAAACTAGCGGTACCTACGAGCAGTACTTC
13	many	.	TRBV29-1	TRBJ2-7	CSVDGTALGEQYF	TGCAGCGTTGATGGCACAGCCCTGGGGGAGCAGTACTTC
17	many	TRBD2	TRBV11-3	TRBJ2-7	CASSLAGLAGGLYEQYF	TGTGCCAGCAGCTTAGCCGGGCTAGCGGGAGGCCTCTACGAGCAGTACTTC
14	.	TRBD1	TRBV20-1	TRBJ1-6	CSARPDRENSPLHF	TGCAGTGCTAGACCAGACAGGGAGAATTCACCCCTCCACTTT
14	.	.	TRBV9	TRBJ2-2	CASRGSQGDGELFF	TGTGCCAGCAGAGGGTCACAGGGAGACGGGGAGCTGTTTTTT
13	many	.	TRBV2	TRBJ2-5	CASSEDGQETQYF	TGTGCCAGCAGTGAGGACGGACAAGAGACCCAGTACTTC
11	many	.	TRBV20-1	TRBJ2-7	CTWAGPYEQYF	TGCACCTGGGCGGGCCCCTACGAGCAGTACTTC
15	many	.	TRBV12-3/TRBV12-4	TRBJ1-1	CASNENWGVNTEAFF	TGTGCCAGCAACGAAAACTGGGGGGTGAACACTGAAGCTTTCTTT
16	.	TRBD2	TRBV7-3	TRBJ2-3	CASSLTAGVGTDTQYF	TGTGCCAGCAGCTTAACGGCGGGGGTTGGGACAGATACGCAGTATTTT
15	many	.	TRBV12-3/TRBV12-4	TRBJ2-7	CASSYRLQGIYEQYF	TGTGCCAGCAGTTATCGACTGCAAGGGATTTACGAGCAGTACTTC
14	.	TRBD1	TRBV11-2	TRBJ1-6	CASSLGTGGSPLHF	TGTGCCAGCAGCTTGGGGACAGGAGGTTCACCCCTCCACTTT
16	.	TRBD1	TRBV24-1	TRBJ2-1	CATSGTGKSSYNEQFF	TGTGCCACCAGCGGGACAGGGAAAAGCTCCTACAATGAGCAGTTCTTC
15	many	.	TRBV7-2	TRBJ2-3	CASSLQGAGTDTQYF	TGTGCCAGCAGCCTCCAGGGTGCGGGCACAGATACGCAGTATTTT
20	few	TRBD2	TRBV24-1	TRBJ2-3	CATSDGPGTSGRPSTDTQYF	TGTGCCACCAGTGACGGTCCCGGGACTAGCGGGAGGCCTAGCACAGATACGCAGTATTTT
15	.	TRBD1	TRBV18	TRBJ2-1	CASSRQGDQDNEQFF	TGTGCCAGCTCACGACAGGGTGATCAGGACAATGAGCAGTTCTTC
18	few	.	TRBV18	TRBJ2-1	CASSPKKFGGTANNEQFF	TGTGCCAGCTCACCCAAGAAATTCGGCGGGACAGCTAACAATGAGCAGTTCTTC
17	few	TRBD2	TRBV7-8	TRBJ2-7	CASSLPGGWGERYEQYF	TGTGCCAGCAGCTTACCCGGGGGGTGGGGGGAGCGATACGAGCAGTACTTC
16	.	.	TRBV5-4	TRBJ2-1	CTSSTGWDEEDNEQFF	TGTACCAGCAGCACGGGGTGGGACGAGGAAGACAATGAGCAGTTCTTC
14	many	TRBD1	TRBV29-1	TRBJ2-7	CSAGATGALYEQYF	TGCAGCGCTGGGGCTACAGGGGCCCTCTACGAGCAGTACTTC
11	few	.	TRBV20-1	TRBJ2-1	CSAGPGWEQFF	TGCAGTGCTGGCCCAGGATGGGAGCAGTTCTTC
14	many	.	TRBV7-2	TRBJ2-5	CASAKLGPQETQYF	TGTGCCAGCGCAAAGTTAGGGCCCCAAGAGACCCAGTACTTC
17	many	.	TRBV24-1	TRBJ2-1	CATSDLGGSESYNEQFF	TGTGCCACCAGTGATTTGGGGGGTTCTGAGTCCTACAATGAGCAGTTCTTC
14	many	.	TRBV3-1	TRBJ1-5	CASSRAGFNQPQHF	TGTGCCAGCAGCCGAGCAGGTTTCAATCAGCCCCAGCATTTT
15	many	TRBD1	TRBV5-1	TRBJ1-2	CASSLEDRGIGGYTF	TGCGCCAGCAGCTTGGAGGACAGGGGGATTGGAGGCTACACCTTC
14	many	TRBD1	TRBV5-1	TRBJ1-1	CASSWTGGNTEAFF	TGCGCCAGCAGCTGGACAGGGGGAAATACTGAAGCTTTCTTT
15	many	TRBD1	TRBV15	TRBJ2-5	CATSRDQGGAETQYF	TGTGCCACCAGCAGAGATCAAGGGGGCGCGGAGACCCAGTACTTC
13	many	.	TRBV7-2	TRBJ1-2	CASSKSWLDGYTF	TGTGCCAGCAGTAAATCCTGGCTCGATGGCTACACCTTC
15	.	TRBD2	TRBV20-1	TRBJ2-3	CSATPGLAGGSAQYF	TGCAGTGCTACCCCGGGACTAGCGGGAGGGTCGGCGCAGTATTTT
15	few	TRBD1	TRBV19	TRBJ2-3	CASSISGQDRDTQYF	TGTGCCAGTAGTATCTCGGGACAGGACAGGGATACGCAGTATTTT
14	many	.	TRBV28	TRBJ1-5	CASTIQGWNQPQHF	TGTGCCAGCACTATTCAAGGGTGGAATCAGCCCCAGCATTTT
13	many	.	TRBV6-1	TRBJ2-7	CASSYGQYYEQYF	TGTGCCAGCAGTTACGGGCAGTACTACGAGCAGTACTTC
12	many	.	TRBV20-1	TRBJ1-1	CSARRQNTEAFF	TGCAGTGCTAGAAGGCAAAACACTGAAGCTTTCTTT
13	few	.	TRBV29-1	TRBJ2-7	CSVSGTPGYEQYF	TGCAGCGTTTCAGGGACACCCGGCTACGAGCAGTACTTC
15	many	.	TRBV7-9	TRBJ2-5	CASSLMASAGETQYF	TGTGCCAGCAGCTTAATGGCCTCGGCCGGGGAGACCCAGTACTTC